The 6 T cell receptor beta chains below were found in one sample sequenced in a study of molecular identifiers for immune sequencing clone quantification. Via MiXCR, TCRdb re-called the PCR reads, giving one row per CDR3 protein. The sample carries fewer than 350,000 distinct CDR3 sequences, about a fifth recorded once. Input material: naive CD8+ T cells from blood, with Jurkat cell RNA spiked in. Subset given: FACS-sorted CD8+CD4-CCR7+CD45RA+ naive T cells. The receptors derive from a human donor in good health. Some libraries in this study had Jurkat cell RNA spiked in.

A remark on this clonotype: With a much larger clone just one base away, this may be a read error. This sequence joins TRBV30 and TRBJ2-7, with D possibly TRBD2 on 5 matching bases. CDR1 and CDR2 from the germline V gene are GTSNPN and SVGIG (reference sequence). The CDR3 contains 13 residues. CDR3 residues: CPYSTDSIYEQYF. The CDR3 region has the DNA TGTCCCTACTCGACGGACTCGATTTACGAGCAGTACTTC.

This clonotype was seen many times. A junction end diverges from the germline sequence, so it may reflect a read error. The chain uses TRBV27 and TRBJ2-7; a weak D match, TRBD1 (5 bases). The CDR3 length is 12 residues. CDR1 is MNHEY, CDR2 SMNVEV, per germline (reference sequence). CDR3 protein: CASSLMGQGATF. CDR3 bases: TGTGCCAGCAGTTTAATGGGTCAGGGCGCCACCTTC.

This clonotype was seen at least ten times. V gene TRBV14 combines with J gene TRBJ2-7, with no clear D. Trimming took off 1 base at V and 3 bases at J, with 16 bases between the two ends. The CDR3 has 16 residues. Germline CDR1 and CDR2: SGHDN and FVKESK. The CDR3 region has the DNA TGTGCCAGCAGCCAAGGGGCGGTCGTGCTTGGCTACGAGCAGTACTTC. This sequence encodes CASSQGAVVLGYEQYF.

This clonotype was seen ten or more times. The CDR3 bases are TGTGCCAGCAGTTACCGGAGGGGACACAATGAGCAGTTCTTC. Protein: CASSYRRGHNEQFF. J is TRBJ2-1 and V is TRBV6-5; D is perhaps TRBD2 (6 bases). The germline V and J ends were trimmed by 2 bases and 5 bases, with 10 bases remaining between them. This CDR3 comprises 14 residues. Germline CDR1 MNHEY, CDR2 SVGAGI.

This clonotype was detected many times. This rearrangement joins TRBV12-3 or TRBV12-4 to TRBJ2-7; 9 nucleotides line up with TRBD1. CDR3 length: 16 residues. Unmatched junction bases numbered 9, after V lost 5 bases and J lost 1 base. CDR3 DNA: TGTGCCAGCAGTACTGATCTCGGGACAGGGTCCTACGAGCAGTACTTC. It translates to CASSTDLGTGSYEQYF.

There are many counts of this clonotype. This chain joins TRBV20-1 and TRBJ2-7, with a possible D match to TRBD1 (5 bases). Germline CDR1 reads DFQATT; CDR2 reads SNEGSKA (reference sequence). V lost 2 bases to trimming and J lost 2 bases, with 10 bases between them. This CDR3 contains 13 residues. The CDR3 loop reads CSARQGYTYEQYF. The CDR3 nucleotides read TGCAGTGCTAGACAGGGATACACCTACGAGCAGTACTTC.